This T cell receptor beta chain appears in the sequencing data of a study of T cells in women clearing cervical HPV infection. V shed 9 bases, J shed 2 bases, and the junction held 5 bases outside the gene matches. The germline gives CDR1 LNHDA, CDR2 SQIVND (reference sequence). The CDR3 spans 15 residues. In the case of this clone: The CDR3 is cut off 3 residues early in the read; its end comes from the germline J gene.

Profiled with immunoSEQ multiplex PCR; TCRdb holds only in-frame clones, not every one. This sample's table has approximately 35,000 clones. The clonotype comes from a woman aged 18 to 75 with a cervical HPV16 infection that either progressed to CIN3+ or cleared (not recorded which). What was sequenced was blood buffy coat. This chain joins TRBV19 and TRBJ2-3; 13 nucleotides match TRBD2. The DNA read from the CDR3 is TGTGCCAGCCGGACTAGCGGGAGTCCCACAGATACG. Its protein product is CASRTSGSPTDT. The whole CDR3 sequence reads CASRTSGSPTDTQYF.